Sequencing of this T cell receptor beta chain was carried out in a study of T cell repertoires in cytomegalovirus infection. The study's findings and limits: HLA-C-restricted CMV-specific TCR beta clonotypes were dominant in the ex vivo response.

With respect to this clonotype: Its antigen is undetermined. A single base separates this from a much larger clone, so it may be a read error.

TCRdb re-called the reads with MiXCR, one entry per CDR3 protein. This table has more than 200,000 distinct CDR3 sequences, over 8% appearing once. The CDR3 is made up of 15 amino acids. Between the trimmed V and J ends, which lost 5 bases and 4 bases, there was a span of 17 bases. Germline CDR1 reads SGHTA; CDR2 reads FQGNSA. The sequencing input was PBMCs. The TCR was taken from a human donor in good health (CMV status not recorded). Some clones in this sample may be carry-over from other donors' samples. V usage is TRBV7-2 and J usage is TRBJ1-2, with a possible D match to TRBD1 (5 bases). The CDR3 coding sequence is TGTGCCAGCAGCGAACGTTATGGGGGGATCTATGGCTACACCTTC. This encodes CASSERYGGIYGYTF.